This entry describes one T cell receptor (beta chain). This sample also contains other DNA sequences that code for the same CDR3. From germline, CDR1 is MNHEY and CDR2 SVGAGI. The length of the CDR3 is 14 residues. V was trimmed by 2 bases and J by 2 bases, leaving 9 bases between them. This record comes from a study of shared clonotypes between healthy human individuals. The method was immunoSEQ multiplex PCR; TCRdb's version includes in-frame clones alone and lacks a portion of them. The profile shows about 2.3 million clones, more than 85% of them singletons. The rearrangement joins TRBV6-5 to TRBJ1-2, with D hard to call. The sequenced material came from naive CD4+ T cells from PBMCs. Indicated subset: CD45RA+ positively selected. This clonotype originated in a man between 18 and 29 years old in good health. Some clones in this sample may be carry-over from other donors' samples. The CDR3 coding sequence is TGTGCCAGCAGTTACCTGGATTCAAACTATGGCTACACCTTC. Its protein product is CASSYLDSNYGYTF.